This record looks at one T cell receptor beta chain sequence and its context. Its specific antigen is unknown. Per-base quality was not reported, and no clone a single base away is much larger than it. Following the manufacturer's recommendations, the immunoSEQ kit was used to generate TCR beta libraries from genomic DNA. To prepare the libraries, a first multiplex PCR with proprietary primers was run, followed by a second PCR that added unique barcodes, and a bead cleanup was done after each round. A kit-provided positive control reaction and a negative control reaction were included in every sample batch. The final libraries were assessed on an Agilent 4200 TapeStation D1000 ScreenTape, pooled by volume, and quantified by qPCR. An Illumina NextSeq500 fitted with a MidOutput 150-cycle cartridge performed the sequencing, running 156 Read1 cycles and 15 Index1 cycles with the kit's custom primers. The pooled library was loaded at around 1 pM, and about 20% PhiX control was spiked in. In the original analysis: Vendor-processed data were analyzed in R, with a clonotype defined as all T cells sharing the same CDR3 nucleotide sequence. For clone abundance analyses, frequencies were normalized to the 10,000 most abundant clones in each sample. Public T cell clones, which averaged fewer than five per sample, were excluded before analysis. Tumor-enriched and baseline blood-enriched clonotypes were defined by at least a 32-fold difference in abundance between compartments. A beta-binomial differential abundance model was used to identify clonotypes that were expanded or contracted between blood time points. Similarity between tumor and blood repertoires was quantified using the Baroni-Urbani and Buser coefficient, and groups were compared with two-tailed Wilcoxon tests in R. TCRdb provides this immuneACCESS table in a form limited to in-frame rearrangements. Some clones are lacking; in checked studies, under half of them reflect an unresolved V gene, and why the rest are absent is not known. V and J calls and clone size follow that table, whereas D and trimming were derived from the DNA. Present in this sample are about 95,000 clones, 80% to 90% of which were seen just once. 7% to 9% of the sample belongs to the ten largest clones.

This sample was taken from a study of radiation and T cells in renal cell carcinoma (dated by TCRdb to the early 2020s). About the full investigation: The samples were drawn from a clinical trial, where primary renal cell carcinomas were treated with 15 Gy of stereotactic body radiation therapy and then removed by nephrectomy 4 weeks afterward. A total of 3.5 million to 4.5 million unique CDR3 nucleotide sequences, encoding 2.5 million to 3 million unique CDR3 amino acid sequences, were found across all 50 or so samples. In total, 50 or so samples underwent TCR beta sequencing: roughly 25 tumors plus 27 peripheral blood samples.

The full study reports these points: Top tumor clonotypes rose in blood from baseline to 2 weeks post-radiation, then contracted by 4 weeks, suggesting transient expansion of tumor-resident clones. Blood repertoire dynamics were not followed beyond 4 weeks after treatment. Effects of radiation dose or scheduling on the TCR repertoire could not be addressed with the single-armed trial design. Because pretreatment tumor biopsies were not available, the baseline intratumoral presence of clonotypes could not be determined.

The time point label, as the study defines it: baseline pretreatment blood. This specimen's treatment or condition label, interpreted: 15 Gy SBRT to primary tumor, nephrectomy 4 weeks later. To follow tumor-enriched clonotypes, peripheral blood was collected serially from radiation-treated patients at baseline and again at 2 weeks and 4 weeks after SBRT. Renal cell carcinoma with clear cell pathology was present in all patients. Genomic DNA for TCR sequencing was prepared using the QIAamp DNA Blood Mini Kit (Qiagen). Only samples passing all quality control checks were included in the analyses. The CDR3, cysteine through phenylalanine, is 14 amino acids long. The DNA shown is the 42-base CDR3, in frame from base 1. Based on the germline V gene, the CDR1 and CDR2 sequences are SGHDT and YYEEEE.

The sequenced sample was blood, obtained from a patient whose treatment included radiotherapy and nephrectomy. The rearranged chain carries TRBV5-6 and TRBJ2-5, with no confident D gene call. The DNA end is more similar to TRBJ2-7, so the J call may be wrong. The clonotype was recovered from a man in his fifties or sixties with renal cell carcinoma. The DNA sequence is given as TGTGCCAGCAGCGACCGACGAGGAGTCTACGAGCAGTACTTC. This is translated as CASSDRRGVYEQYF.